These T cell receptor beta chains were read from a single sample in a study of cytomegalovirus exposure and HLA in healthy donors. Here immunoSEQ multiplex PCR was the method, and the copy in TCRdb shows in-frame clones only, minus some. In the table there are roughly 180,000 clones, nearly 80% of which are singletons. Sequencing used PBMCs. The receptors originated from a female donor in good health and CMV-seronegative. The CDR3 runs from the conserved cysteine through the conserved F or W. The D gene is left open where the match is weak. Size tells how often a clone was seen (once, few, many) or the class of an expanded clone, and some rows leave it out.

v_call,j_call,clone_size,d_call,cdr3_nt,cdr3_aa
TRBV6-6,TRBJ1-1,few,TRBD1,TGTGCCAGCAATAGCAGAGGGGGCGGGAACACTGAAGCTTTCTTT,CASNSRGGGNTEAFF
TRBV7-3,TRBJ2-7,-,TRBD1,TGTGCCAGCAGCTCAACCGGGACAGGGAAGCAGTACTTC,CASSSTGTGKQYF
TRBV6-5,TRBJ1-5,-,-,TGTGCCAGCAGTGCAACAGGGAGTCTGGGGCAGCCCCAGCATTTT,CASSATGSLGQPQHF
TRBV5-1,TRBJ2-7,-,-,TGCGCCAGCAGCTTGGCGGGGATTAGCGAGCAGTACTTC,CASSLAGISEQYF
TRBV11-2,TRBJ2-2,-,-,TGTGCCAGCAGCTTAGGGCTAGAGGACACCGGGGAGCTGTTTTTT,CASSLGLEDTGELFF
TRBV19,TRBJ1-5,-,-,TGTGCCAGTAGTATAGTACCGACGGGTGGTCAGCCCCAGCATTTT,CASSIVPTGGQPQHF
TRBV7-9,TRBJ2-7,-,TRBD2,TGTGCCAGCCTTGCGGGGGGCCACGAGCAGTACTTC,CASLAGGHEQYF
TRBV15,TRBJ1-2,-,-,TGTGCCACCAGCAGAGGGACCGGAGGGAACTATGGCTACACCTTC,CATSRGTGGNYGYTF
TRBV5-1,TRBJ1-1,-,-,TGCGCCAGCAGCCTCTCAACGTTTGGGCAGAACACTGAAGCTTTCTTT,CASSLSTFGQNTEAFF
TRBV11-3,TRBJ2-1,-,-,TGTGCCAGCAGCGCTCCGGGGGACAATGAGCAGTTCTTC,CASSAPGDNEQFF
TRBV11-2,TRBJ2-4,-,-,TGTGCCAGCAGCGCCGGAGTAGCCAAAAACATTCAGTACTTC,CASSAGVAKNIQYF
TRBV5-1,TRBJ1-2,-,-,TGCGCCAGCAGCCTGACAGAGCCAGGATCGTATGGCTACACCTTC,CASSLTEPGSYGYTF
TRBV15,TRBJ1-1,-,TRBD1,TGTGCCACCAGCAGAGATAGCGCGACAGGGGACACTGAAGCTTTCTTT,CATSRDSATGDTEAFF
TRBV9,TRBJ1-4,-,-,TGTGCCAGCAGCGTTTCAGTACATGCAACTAATGAAAAACTGTTTTTT,CASSVSVHATNEKLFF
TRBV7-9,TRBJ2-1,-,TRBD2,TGTGCCAGCAGCTTGGTAGCGGGGGGGCGCGGGTCCTACAATGAGCAGTTCTTC,CASSLVAGGRGSYNEQFF
TRBV9,TRBJ2-1,-,-,TGTGCCAGCAGCGTAACCCTCGCTGCGGAAGGGCAGTTCTTC,CASSVTLAAEGQFF
TRBV27,TRBJ2-4,-,-,TGTGCCAGCACCCCCAGTCGAGCGGCCAAAAACATTCAGTACTTC,CASTPSRAAKNIQYF